The T cell receptor beta chain under discussion was sequenced for a study of shared clonotypes between healthy human individuals. This table comes from immunoSEQ multiplex PCR, and its TCRdb copy is limited to in-frame clones, with some not included. The sample records hundreds of thousands of clones, 60% to 80% being singletons. The donors were adults (healthy and HIV-negative) with no recent acute infections or vaccinations. Trimming cost V 8 bases and J 7 bases; bases outside gene matches: 8. This CDR3 comprises 14 residues. Germline V gene sequence: CDR1 MGHDK, CDR2 SYGVNS. The source of this sequence is a middle-aged woman in good health. Some clones in this sample may be carry-over from other donors' samples. The sample was PBMCs. This rearrangement joins TRBV25-1 to TRBJ1-4; 9 nucleotides line up with TRBD1. The CDR3: CASGPGTGTEKLFF. The CDR3 DNA reads TGTGCCAGCGGACCCGGGACAGGGACTGAAAAACTGTTTTTT.